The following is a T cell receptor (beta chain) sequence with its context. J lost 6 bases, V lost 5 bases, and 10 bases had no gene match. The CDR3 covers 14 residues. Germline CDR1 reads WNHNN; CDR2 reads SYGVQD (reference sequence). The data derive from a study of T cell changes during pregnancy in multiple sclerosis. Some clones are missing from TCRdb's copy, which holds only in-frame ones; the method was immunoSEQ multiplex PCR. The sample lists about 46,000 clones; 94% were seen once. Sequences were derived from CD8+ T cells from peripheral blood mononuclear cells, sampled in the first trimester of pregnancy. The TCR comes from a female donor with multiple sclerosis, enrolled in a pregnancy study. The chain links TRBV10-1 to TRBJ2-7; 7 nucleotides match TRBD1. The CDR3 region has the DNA TGCGCCAGCAGTCGGGAACGGACAGGTGTCGAGCAGTACTTC. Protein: CASSRERTGVEQYF.